The following is a T cell receptor (beta chain) sequence with its context. Its antigen is undetermined. These data come from a study of naive and memory T cell subsets. Findings and limits, study-wide: No ground truth validated the naive and memory repertoire findings. Gini index rose across naive, CM, EM and EMRA in CD4 and CD8.

Both TRBC1 and TRBC2 were covered by a beta constant-region primer of two equimolar oligonucleotides. TCRdb re-analysed the UMI-ligation and nested PCR reads in MiXCR, keeping a single row per CDR3 protein. The data contain tens of thousands of distinct CDR3 sequences, about 7% of them singletons. Germline V gene lookup returns CDR1 LNHDA and CDR2 SQIVND (reference sequence). With V trimmed by 6 bases and J by 2 bases, 9 bases remained unmatched. CDR3 length: 16 residues. Four subsets defined by CD45RA and CD27 were sorted after CD3, CD4, CD8 and live/dead staining. This chain uses TRBV19 with TRBJ2-3; 9 bases fit TRBD2. The clonotype was recovered from a human donor in good health. The specimen was central memory CD4+ T cells from blood. CDR3 in amino acids: CASSLYASGITDTQYF. For the CDR3, the DNA is TGTGCCAGTAGCCTTTATGCTAGCGGGATCACAGATACGCAGTATTTT. Full variable domain (remainder filled in from reference TRBV19 and TRBJ2-3): DGGITQSPKYLFRKEGQNVTLSCEQNLNHDAMYWYRQDPGQGLRLIYYSQIVNDFQKGDIAEGYSVSREKKESFPLTVTSAQKNPTAFYLCASSLYASGITDTQYFGPGTRLTVL.